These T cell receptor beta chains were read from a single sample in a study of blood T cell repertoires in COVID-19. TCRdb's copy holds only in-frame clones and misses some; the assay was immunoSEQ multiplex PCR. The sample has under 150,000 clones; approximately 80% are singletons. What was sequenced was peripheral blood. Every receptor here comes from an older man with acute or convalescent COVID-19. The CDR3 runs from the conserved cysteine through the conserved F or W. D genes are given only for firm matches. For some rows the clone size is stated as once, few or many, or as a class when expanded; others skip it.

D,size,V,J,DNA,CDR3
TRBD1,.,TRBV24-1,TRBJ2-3,TGTGCCACCAGTGCGACAGGGGGCACAGATACGCAGTATTTT,CATSATGGTDTQYF
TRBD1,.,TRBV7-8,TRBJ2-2,TGTGCCAGCAGCAGACCAGACAGGGGCACCGGGGAGCTGTTTTTT,CASSRPDRGTGELFF
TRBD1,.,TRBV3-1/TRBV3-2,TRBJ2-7,TGTGCCAGCAGCCAGGGAGGACAGGGCGTAGGTGGCGAGCAGTACTTC,CASSQGGQGVGGEQYF
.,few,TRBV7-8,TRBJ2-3,TGTGCCAGCAGCTTAGGAGGTCTCAGGGCAGATACGCAGTATTTT,CASSLGGLRADTQYF
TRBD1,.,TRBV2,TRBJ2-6,TGTGCCACCCGGGCAGGGGGTCCTTCTGGGGCCAACGTCCTGACTTTC,CATRAGGPSGANVLTF
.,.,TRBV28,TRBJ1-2,TGTGCCAGCCGAGACAGTCGCTATGGCTACACCTTC,CASRDSRYGYTF
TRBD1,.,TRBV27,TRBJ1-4,TGTGCCAGCAGTCCACGGACAGGCGAAAAACTGTTTTTT,CASSPRTGEKLFF
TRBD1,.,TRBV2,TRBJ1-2,TGTGCCAGCACGACAGGGTCTCGACTAGATGGCTACACCTTC,CASTTGSRLDGYTF
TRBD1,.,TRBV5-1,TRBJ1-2,TGCGCCAGCAGCTTGGCCGGGACAGACGGGAGTGGCTACACCTTC,CASSLAGTDGSGYTF
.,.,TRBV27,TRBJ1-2,TGTGCCAGCCGGGTGGGGGGAAGCAACTATGGCTACACCTTC,CASRVGGSNYGYTF
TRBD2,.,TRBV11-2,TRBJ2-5,TGTGCCAGCAGCCCCCCAGGAGTAGCGGGGGGTTCAGGGACCCAGTACTTC,CASSPPGVAGGSGTQYF
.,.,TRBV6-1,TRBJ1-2,TGTGCCAGCAGTGAAGCGCACCGGGTTGTATGGGCGAGGTTCCAGCGGGGCTACACCTTC,CASSEAHRVVWARFQRGYTF
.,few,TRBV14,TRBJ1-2,TGTGCCAGCAGCCCGGGAACTAACTATGGCTACACCTTC,CASSPGTNYGYTF
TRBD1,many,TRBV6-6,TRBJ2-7,TGTGCCAGCAGCTACCCTGCTCAGGGGGCTTCCTACGAGCAGTACTTC,CASSYPAQGASYEQYF
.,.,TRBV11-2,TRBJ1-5,TGTGCCAGCAGCTTATCCAGCAGGGCCAACAATCAGCCCCAGCATTTT,CASSLSSRANNQPQHF
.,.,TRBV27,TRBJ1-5,TGTGCCAGCAGTTTGGTCAGGGCCAGCAATCAGCCCCAGCATTTT,CASSLVRASNQPQHF
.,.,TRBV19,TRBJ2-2,TGTGCCAGTAACCCGGGACAATGGACCGGGGAGCTGTTTTTT,CASNPGQWTGELFF
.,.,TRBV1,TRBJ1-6,TGCACCAGCAGCCAAGAGATTGCGGGCTATCAGGGAGGGTCACCCCTCCACTTT,CTSSQEIAGYQGGSPLHF
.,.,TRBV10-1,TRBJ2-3,TGCGCCAGCAGCGCTGACAGAGCCACAGATACGCAGTATTTT,CASSADRATDTQYF
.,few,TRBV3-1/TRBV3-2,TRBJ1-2,TGTGCCAGCAGCTGGGAGGACTATGGCTACACCTTC,CASSWEDYGYTF
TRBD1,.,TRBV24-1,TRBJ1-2,TGTGCCACCAGGGGACAGGGCTATGGCTACACCTTC,CATRGQGYGYTF
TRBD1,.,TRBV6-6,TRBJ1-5,TGTGCCAGCACCCCGGGACAGGGTCGCAATCAGCCCCAGCATTTT,CASTPGQGRNQPQHF
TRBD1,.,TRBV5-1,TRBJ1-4,TGCGCCAGCAGCCCCCTCTTGATCACAGGGGGCGGTGAAAAACTGTTTTTT,CASSPLLITGGGEKLFF
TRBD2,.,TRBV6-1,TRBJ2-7,TGTGCCAGCAGTGAAAGGATAGCGGGGGGGCCATGGGAGCAGTACTTC,CASSERIAGGPWEQYF
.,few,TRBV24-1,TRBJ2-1,TGTGCCACCAGTGACCTTGGACATAGTGGCAAGATCTTC,CATSDLGHSGKIF
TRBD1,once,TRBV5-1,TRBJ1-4,TGCGCCAGCACCCTACTCCCGGGACAGGGGTATGAAAAACTGTTTTTT,CASTLLPGQGYEKLFF
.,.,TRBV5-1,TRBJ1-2,TGCGCCAGCAGCATAACGACAAGCAACTATGGCTACACCTTC,CASSITTSNYGYTF
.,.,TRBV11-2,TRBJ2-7,TGTGCCAGCAGCTTAGAGGCAGGGTACCAGTACTTC,CASSLEAGYQYF
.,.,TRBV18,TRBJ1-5,TGTGCCAGCTCACCCTTCGAGGGAGCCTCGCGCTATCAGCCCCAGCATTTT,CASSPFEGASRYQPQHF
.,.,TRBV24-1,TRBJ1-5,TGTGCCACCAGTGGGGCAGGTTATCAGCCCCAGCATTTT,CATSGAGYQPQHF
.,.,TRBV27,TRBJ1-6,TGTGCCAGCAGTCGGGGAGGTGGTTCACCCCTCCACTTT,CASSRGGGSPLHF
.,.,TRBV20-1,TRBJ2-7,TGCAGTATGTCCTCGGCGGACGAGCAGTACTTC,CSMSSADEQYF
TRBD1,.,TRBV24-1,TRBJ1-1,TGTGCCACCAGTGATTCAAGGACAGGGAGCACTGAAGCTTTCTTT,CATSDSRTGSTEAFF
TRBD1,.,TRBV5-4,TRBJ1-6,TGTGCCGAATCCCAGGGGGTGAATTCACCCCTCCACTTT,CAESQGVNSPLHF
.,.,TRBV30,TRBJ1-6,TGTGCCTGGAGTGTAAACCCTCAAGCAGGGGCACCCCTCCACTTT,CAWSVNPQAGAPLHF
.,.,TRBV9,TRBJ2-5,TGTGCCAGCGGCCAAGGGGGGGGGCAAGAGACCCAGTACTTC,CASGQGGGQETQYF
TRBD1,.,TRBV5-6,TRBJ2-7,TGTGCCAGCAGCTTCTTAGACAGGGGAATTGAGCAGTACTTC,CASSFLDRGIEQYF
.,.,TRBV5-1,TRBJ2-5,TGCGCCAGCAGCTTGGAGGCTACCGGGGAGACCCAGTACTTC,CASSLEATGETQYF
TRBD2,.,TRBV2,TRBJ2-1,TGTGCCAGCAGTCCTCTTAGCGGGCTCGCCCTTTACAATGAGCAGTTCTTC,CASSPLSGLALYNEQFF
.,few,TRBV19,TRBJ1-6,TGTGCCAGTAGTATAGAAGTCGTCAGGGCTTCACCCCTCCACTTT,CASSIEVVRASPLHF
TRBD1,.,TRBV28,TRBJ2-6,TGTGCCAGCAGGGGACAGGGCTCTGGGGCCAACGTCCTGACTTTC,CASRGQGSGANVLTF
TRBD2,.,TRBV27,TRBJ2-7,TGTGCCAGCAGTTCGCTCTCAAGCGGGGGCCCCTACGAGCAGTACTTC,CASSSLSSGGPYEQYF
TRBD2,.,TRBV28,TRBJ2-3,TGTGCCAGCAGACCCCTAGCGGGGGTAGTTACAGATACGCAGTATTTT,CASRPLAGVVTDTQYF
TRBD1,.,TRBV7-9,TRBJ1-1,TGTGCCAGCAGCTCCGGACAGGCGAAGAACACTGAAGCTTTCTTT,CASSSGQAKNTEAFF